Listed below are T cell receptor beta chains from one sample, sequenced in a study of blood T cells in healthy people across ages. TCRdb analysed the 5' RACE reads with MiXCR anew, one entry per CDR3 protein. The sample lists about 800,000 distinct CDR3 sequences, roughly 25% occurring once. These data are also associated with another study on T cells of mothers and their children.

The sample taken for sequencing was blood. The receptor source for this set is a boy between 10 and 17 years old in good health. The CDR3 runs from the conserved cysteine through the conserved F or W. A D gene is named only where the DNA matches it firmly. Some rows have no size entry. The others give once, few or many, or a class for an expanded clone.

>TRBD2|-|TRBV20-1|TRBJ2-3
TGCAGTGCTAGAGCGGGGGGGAACACAGATACGCAGTATTTT
CSARAGGNTDTQYF
>-|-|TRBV6-2/TRBV6-3|TRBJ2-7
TGTGCCAGCAGTTACGGATGGAACTCCTACGAGCAGTACTTC
CASSYGWNSYEQYF
>-|few|TRBV2|TRBJ1-1
TGTGCCAGTACAGGGCGGACGAACACTGAAGCTTTCTTT
CASTGRTNTEAFF
>TRBD1|-|TRBV5-1|TRBJ1-2
TGCGCCAGCAGCTCTAGAGGGGGCGCCGACTATGGCTACACCTTC
CASSSRGGADYGYTF
>TRBD1|few|TRBV20-1|TRBJ1-4
TGCAGTGCTGCAGGGGGACTAGATGAAAAACTGTTTTTT
CSAAGGLDEKLFF
>-|few|TRBV7-9|TRBJ2-1
TGTGCCAGCAGCTCCGCGGGCGGGAGAGGGGGTGATGAGCAGTTCTTC
CASSSAGGRGGDEQFF
>-|-|TRBV18|TRBJ2-5
TGTGCCAGCTTCAGAACGAGGGGGTTAGCGGCGCAAGAGACCCAGTACTTC
CASFRTRGLAAQETQYF
>-|-|TRBV7-2|TRBJ2-7
TGTGCCAGCAGCTTTCAATGGTCCTACGAGCAGTACTTC
CASSFQWSYEQYF
>-|-|TRBV2|TRBJ1-6
TGTGCCAGCAGTGATCGGTTGGCCCTCCACTTT
CASSDRLALHF
>-|many|TRBV7-2|TRBJ2-2
TGTGCCAGCAGCTCCCCGAACACCGGGGAGCTGTTTTTT
CASSSPNTGELFF
>-|-|TRBV7-2|TRBJ1-5
TGTGCCAGCAGCGCCCCCCCGGGTGTTTCGGGCAATCAGCCCCAGCATTTT
CASSAPPGVSGNQPQHF
>TRBD2|few|TRBV29-1|TRBJ2-1
TGCAGCGTTGCGACTAGCGCCTACAATGAGCAGTTCTTC
CSVATSAYNEQFF
>-|-|TRBV16|TRBJ2-7
TGTGCCAGCAGCCAGTCCCCGGTTCACACACCCGGGTACGAGCAGTACTTC
CASSQSPVHTPGYEQYF
>-|-|TRBV7-8|TRBJ2-2
TGTGCCAGTTATACCCAACGGGCCCTCAGGAACACCGGGGAGCTGTTTTTT
CASYTQRALRNTGELFF
>-|once|TRBV7-6|TRBJ2-5
TGTGCCAGCAGCCGACAGGAGGGGCACGGGACCCAGTACTTC
CASSRQEGHGTQYF
>-|-|TRBV11-2|TRBJ2-7
TGTGCCAGCAGCCGGGAAGGCGTAGGGAATAACTTC
CASSREGVGNNF
>-|-|TRBV18|TRBJ1-5
TGTGCCAGCTCGCCGGTCGGTTATAGCAATCAGCCCCAGCATTTT
CASSPVGYSNQPQHF
>-|few|TRBV9|TRBJ2-7
TGTGCCAGCAACGTAGCCGACTCCCCCTCCGAGCAGTACTTC
CASNVADSPSEQYF
>-|many|TRBV28|TRBJ2-5
TGTGCCAGCAGCCGCAGTTGGGGAAAAGGACGAGAGACCCAGTACTTC
CASSRSWGKGRETQYF
>TRBD2|few|TRBV5-6|TRBJ2-3
TGTGCCAGCAGCTTGAGGGGACTAGCCTACAGCACAGATACGCAGTATTTT
CASSLRGLAYSTDTQYF
>-|-|TRBV6-1|TRBJ2-4
TGTGCCAGCAGTGCCCAGGCTGCCAAAAACATTCAGTACTTC
CASSAQAAKNIQYF
>TRBD1|-|TRBV2|TRBJ1-5
TGTGCCAGCAGACAGGGGAATAGCAATCAGCCCCAGCATTTT
CASRQGNSNQPQHF
>TRBD2|few|TRBV5-1|TRBJ2-5
TGCGCCAGCAGCCCCTTTGAGCGGGGGGCCCAAGAGACCCAGTACTTC
CASSPFERGAQETQYF
>TRBD1|few|TRBV27|TRBJ2-5
TGTGCCAGCAGTTCCCTTTCCGGGACAGGGAGAGGGGAGACCCAGTACTTC
CASSSLSGTGRGETQYF
>TRBD2|-|TRBV5-8|TRBJ2-7
TGTGCCAGCAGCCCCCCGGGACTAGCGGGAGACAGCTCCTACGAGCAGTACTTC
CASSPPGLAGDSSYEQYF
>-|few|TRBV6-6|TRBJ2-3
TGTGCCAGCAGTACTGAGAGCACAGATACGCAGTATTTT
CASSTESTDTQYF
>TRBD2|-|TRBV20-1|TRBJ2-1
TGCAGTGCTAGAGATCTAGGGACTAGCGGGAGGTCCTACAATGAGCAGTTCTTC
CSARDLGTSGRSYNEQFF
>-|-|TRBV9|TRBJ1-5
TGTGCCAGCAGCACCGGGACTAGCGGGATGACAGATACGCAGCATTTT
CASSTGTSGMTDTQHF
>-|-|TRBV10-3|TRBJ1-5
TGTGCCATCAGTGGGGGCAATCAGCCCCAGCATTTT
CAISGGNQPQHF
>TRBD1|few|TRBV27|TRBJ2-4
TGTGCCAGCAGTTATGGGGGACAGACTAAAAACATTCAGTACTTC
CASSYGGQTKNIQYF
>TRBD2|-|TRBV4-1|TRBJ2-3
TGCGCCAGCAGCCAGGTGCCGGGACTAGCGGGAGTGTCAGATACGCAGTATTTT
CASSQVPGLAGVSDTQYF
>-|few|TRBV28|TRBJ1-1
TGTGCCAGCAGTTTGTGGCAGGGCAAAGCTTTCTTT
CASSLWQGKAFF
>TRBD1|-|TRBV20-1|TRBJ2-3
TGCAGTGCCAGGACAGGGTCCGGAGATACGCAGTATTTT
CSARTGSGDTQYF
>TRBD2|-|TRBV12-3/TRBV12-4|TRBJ2-7
TGTGCCAGCAGTTTGAGTACGCCGCGGGGGGGCCGTAGCGAGCAGTACTTC
CASSLSTPRGGRSEQYF
>-|-|TRBV6-6|TRBJ2-7
TGTGCCAGCAGCCCTCACGGGACAAACCCCTACGAGCAGTACTTC
CASSPHGTNPYEQYF
>-|-|TRBV4-1|TRBJ2-1
TGCGCCAGCAGCCAAGGGGTATCCCCCTACAATGAGCAGTTCTTC
CASSQGVSPYNEQFF
>-|-|TRBV7-9|TRBJ2-5
TGTGCCAGCAGCCCCTCCCTTTACACGGGCCAGTACTTC
CASSPSLYTGQYF
>-|few|TRBV15|TRBJ2-4
TGTGCCACCAGCAGAGATCTTAGGGACCTAGCCAAAAACATTCAGTACTTC
CATSRDLRDLAKNIQYF
>TRBD1|many|TRBV29-1|TRBJ2-5
TGCAGCATTCAGACAGGGCAAGAGACCCAGTACTTC
CSIQTGQETQYF
>-|-|TRBV5-5|TRBJ1-5
TGTGCCAGCAGCTTGGGGGGGGAATTTAATCAGCCCCAGCATTTT
CASSLGGEFNQPQHF